The next 21 T cell receptor beta chains were all read from a single sample in a study of beta chain features in type 1 diabetes. Since all of the isolated RNA was reverse transcribed, expressed TCRB transcripts were what got sequenced. The table came from immunoSEQ multiplex PCR; TCRdb's copy has only in-frame clones and leaves some out. The sample yields 200,000 to 250,000 clones, roughly 30% seen once. Sequencing used central memory CD4+ T cells from blood. The source of these receptors is a man younger than 45 in good health.

The table lists this clone with many counts. The genes are TRBV27 and TRBJ1-1; tentative D call: TRBD1 (5 bases). The germline V gene has CDR1 MNHEY and CDR2 SMNVEV (reference sequence). This CDR3 is built from 13 residues. Trimming pared 5 bases from V and 5 bases from J, leaving 12 bases between. DNA of the CDR3: TGTGCCAGCAGTGCGGGGGAGTGGACTGAAGCTTTCTTT. The encoded protein is CASSAGEWTEAFF.

The chain joins TRBV7-6 to TRBJ1-1; D gene ambiguous. Between the trimmed V and J ends, which lost 1 base and 7 bases, there was a span of 16 bases. Germline loops: CDR1 SGHVS, CDR2 FNYEAQ. CDR3 length: 15 amino acids. The CDR3 coding sequence is TGTGCCAGCAGCTTAGTACCGGGCGGGGTGAATGAAGCTTTCTTT. Translated: CASSLVPGGVNEAFF.

The J gene is TRBJ2-1, the V gene TRBV29-1; D not certain. Germline V CDR1 and CDR2: SQVTM, ANQGSEA. The length of the CDR3 is 11 residues. Trimming left V 8 bases short and J 8 bases short, with 13 bases between. Here the CDR3 DNA reads TGCAGCTCCCGGACCGACGATGAGCAGTTCTTC. Protein: CSSRTDDEQFF.

A few counts support this clone. CDR3 protein: CASSQARTSYEQYF. The CDR3 nucleotides are TGCGCCAGCAGCCAAGCCAGGACTAGCTACGAGCAGTACTTC. The chain joins TRBV4-3 to TRBJ2-7; 7 nucleotides match TRBD2. In germline, CDR1 is LGHNA, CDR2 YSLEER. Trimming removed 1 base from V and 3 bases from J; junction bases left unmatched: 3. The CDR3 is 14 residues long.

CDR3 nucleotide sequence: TGTGCCAGCACCAAGACTAGCGGGACTTACACCGGGGAGCTGTTTTTT. Protein sequence: CASTKTSGTYTGELFF. The rearrangement links TRBV5-6 to TRBJ2-2; 11 positions match TRBD2. The germline V gene encodes CDR1 SGHDT and CDR2 YYEEEE. V gave up 6 bases and J gave up 3 bases; unmatched junction bases: 7. The CDR3 runs 16 residues. Full variable domain (outside the CDR3, taken from reference TRBV5-6 and TRBJ2-2): DAGVTQSPTHLIKTRGQQVTLRCSPKSGHDTVSWYQQALGQGPQFIFQYYEEEERQRGNFPDRFSGHQFPNYSSELNVNALLLGDSALYLCASTKTSGTYTGELFFGEGSRLTVL.

This clone was counted between two and nine times. The chain employs TRBV7-2 and TRBJ2-6, with no clear D. The CDR3 is 17 residues long. The V end was cut by 1 base, the J end by 0 bases, with 10 bases between. Per germline, CDR1 SGHTA and CDR2 FQGNSA. This CDR3 is CASSLEGVRSGANVLTF. The CDR3 DNA reads TGTGCCAGCAGCTTAGAGGGCGTGCGCTCTGGGGCCAACGTCCTGACTTTC.

The chain joins TRBV5-4 to TRBJ2-5; D is possibly TRBD2 (7 bases). The CDR3 loop spans 15 amino acids. Trimming pared 4 bases from V and 5 bases from J, leaving 18 bases between. From germline, CDR1 is SGHNT and CDR2 YYREEE (reference sequence). The CDR3 region is CASSAQGFSGETQYF. The CDR3 nucleotides are TGTGCCAGCAGCGCCCAGGGGTTTAGCGGGGAGACCCAGTACTTC.

The V gene is TRBV9, the J gene TRBJ1-2; 8 positions agree with TRBD1. V dropped 4 bases and J dropped 8; count of bases not matched to a gene: 10. The CDR3 contains 14 residues. Germline V lookup: CDR1 SGDLS, CDR2 YYNGEE. CDR3 in amino acids: CASSPPGTGGGYTF. The CDR3 DNA sequence: TGTGCCAGCAGCCCTCCCGGGACAGGAGGAGGCTACACCTTC.

The chain links TRBV27 to TRBJ2-7; 10 bases are a match to TRBD2. Germline loops: CDR1 MNHEY, CDR2 SMNVEV (reference sequence). The CDR3 runs to 17 residues. V was clipped by 5 bases and J by 0 bases; unmatched bases: 10. The CDR3 is CASSRRSGTSASYEQYF. The CDR3 coding sequence is TGTGCCAGCAGTCGCCGGTCCGGGACTAGCGCCTCCTACGAGCAGTACTTC.

This clone occurred a few times. This chain joins TRBV30 and TRBJ2-5; maybe TRBD1 (6 bases). CDR1 and CDR2 from the germline V gene are GTSNPN and SVGIG (reference sequence). Deletions cut 2 bases from V and 3 bases from J, with 10 bases between. The CDR3 is 13 amino acids. The CDR3 DNA reads TGTGCCTGGAGTTTTAACAGGGAAGAGACCCAGTACTTC. Translating gives CAWSFNREETQYF.

The CDR3 region is CASSVEENRETQYF. CDR3 coding DNA: TGTGCCAGCAGCGTAGAGGAAAATAGGGAGACCCAGTACTTC. The rearrangement joins TRBV9 to TRBJ2-5, with no clear D. Germline CDR1 and CDR2: SGDLS and YYNGEE. This CDR3 comprises 14 residues. V lost 0 bases to trimming and J lost 5 bases, with 11 bases between them.

This clone was found a few times. The rearrangement links TRBV7-2 to TRBJ2-4; 7 positions agree with TRBD1. CDR3 length: 14 residues. The J segment lost 6 bases and the V segment lost 5 bases, leaving 7 bases of the junction unmatched. Germline CDR1 is SGHTA and CDR2 is FQGNSA. The CDR3 loop reads CASSQRQGVNIQYF. For the CDR3, the DNA is TGTGCCAGCAGCCAGAGGCAGGGGGTAAACATTCAGTACTTC. Using reference TRBV7-2 and TRBJ2-4 for the parts outside the CDR3, the full variable domain is GAGVSQSPSNKVTEKGKDVELRCDPISGHTALYWYRQSLGQGLEFLIYFQGNSAPDKSGLPSDRFSAERTGGSVSTLTIQRTQQEDSAVYLCASSQRQGVNIQYFGAGTRLSVL.

This clone was recorded a few times. This probably arose from a read error, given a far larger clone one base away. The chain combines TRBV30 with TRBJ2-1; 8 bases are a match to TRBD2. The V segment lost 4 bases and the J segment 8 bases; nucleotides outside the gene matches: 10. CDR1 is GTSNPN and CDR2 is SVGIG in the germline V gene (reference sequence). This CDR3 is built from 14 residues. In nucleotides, the CDR3 is TGTGCCTGGACCCTCCTTAGCGGGGACGATGAGCAGTTCTTC. Its translation is CAWTLLSGDDEQFF.

CDR3 loop: CASSLRDRGIAQYF. CDR3 nucleotide sequence: TGTGCCAGCAGCCTCCGGGACAGGGGTATCGCGCAGTATTTT. This chain joins TRBV2 and TRBJ2-3; 10 nucleotides agree with TRBD1. CDR3 length equals 14 residues. The V gene end was trimmed by 6 bases and the J gene end by 10 bases; junction bases not matched to a gene: 10. CDR1 and CDR2 (germline): SNHLY, FYNNEI.

This clone was seen a handful of times. The chain's CDR3 is CATSRGPNQPQHF. The CDR3 nucleotides read TGTGCCACCAGCAGGGGCCCTAATCAGCCCCAGCATTTT. The genes are TRBV15 and TRBJ1-5; the D is unclear. The CDR3 is made up of 13 amino acids. Trimming stripped 3 bases from V and 4 bases from J, with 7 bases between. The germline V gene has CDR1 LNHNV and CDR2 YYDKDF (reference sequence).

The chain uses TRBV5-4 and TRBJ2-5; 9 bases map to TRBD1. After removal of 4 bases from V and 5 bases from J, the junction contained 15 bases not matched to a gene. CDR1 is SGHNT and CDR2 is YYREEE in the germline V gene (reference sequence). The CDR3 contains 17 residues. The CDR3 DNA reads as TGTGCCAGCAGCCTGTACCGCCGGGACAGGGATTTCGAGACCCAGTACTTC. This codes for CASSLYRRDRDFETQYF.

This clone was recorded a few times. J is TRBJ2-1 and V is TRBV5-6; 10 bases match TRBD1. The CDR3 sequence is 16 residues long. From germline, CDR1 is SGHDT and CDR2 YYEEEE. V shed 4 bases and J 1 base; nucleotides not matched to a gene: 5. CDR3 loop: CASSTGQGVSYNEQFF. The CDR3 DNA reads TGTGCCAGCAGCACCGGACAGGGGGTATCCTACAATGAGCAGTTCTTC. Together with reference TRBV5-6 and TRBJ2-1, the CDR3 gives the full variable domain: DAGVTQSPTHLIKTRGQQVTLRCSPKSGHDTVSWYQQALGQGPQFIFQYYEEEERQRGNFPDRFSGHQFPNYSSELNVNALLLGDSALYLCASSTGQGVSYNEQFFGPGTRLTVL.

Of note for this clone: Other DNA sequences of this sample code for an identical CDR3. This chain links TRBV4-3 with TRBJ2-5; D may be TRBD2 (6 bases). From germline, CDR1 is LGHNA and CDR2 YSLEER. V lost 0 bases and J lost 5, with 16 bases in between. The CDR3 has 16 amino acids. This chain's CDR3 is CASSQDSREWGETQYF. The DNA for the CDR3 is TGCGCCAGCAGCCAAGATTCACGGGAGTGGGGGGAGACCCAGTACTTC.

The rearrangement links TRBV2 to TRBJ2-3; D may be TRBD2 (7 bases). This CDR3 has 15 residues. The V gene lost 8 bases and the J gene lost 1 base, with 16 bases spanning the gap. The germline CDR1 and CDR2 sequences are SNHLY and FYNNEI. The DNA of the CDR3 is TGTGCCAGCTCCAAAGGGGGGGACGGCACAGATACGCAGTATTTT. This codes for CASSKGGDGTDTQYF.

This clone was seen a handful of times. The V and J genes are TRBV18 and TRBJ2-2; TRBD2 is a possible D gene (5 bases). With 2 bases removed from V and 6 bases from J, the gap between germline ends came to 7 bases. CDR3 length: 13 amino acids. CDR1 is KGHSH and CDR2 is LQKENI in the germline V gene. The CDR3 loop is CASSPERAGELFF. DNA of the CDR3: TGTGCCAGCTCACCAGAGAGGGCCGGGGAGCTGTTTTTT.

This clone was detected ten times or more. The CDR3 protein is CASSPHRISGGTSGVNEQFF. The CDR3 bases are TGTGCCAGCAGCCCTCATAGGATCTCGGGTGGAACTAGCGGGGTCAATGAGCAGTTCTTC. The chain links TRBV7-8 to TRBJ2-1; TRBD2 agrees at 10 bases. Germline-derived CDR1 and CDR2 are SGHVS and FQNEAQ. The CDR3 totals 20 residues. The V and J ends lost 5 bases and 6 bases, in that order; junction bases with no gene match: 22.